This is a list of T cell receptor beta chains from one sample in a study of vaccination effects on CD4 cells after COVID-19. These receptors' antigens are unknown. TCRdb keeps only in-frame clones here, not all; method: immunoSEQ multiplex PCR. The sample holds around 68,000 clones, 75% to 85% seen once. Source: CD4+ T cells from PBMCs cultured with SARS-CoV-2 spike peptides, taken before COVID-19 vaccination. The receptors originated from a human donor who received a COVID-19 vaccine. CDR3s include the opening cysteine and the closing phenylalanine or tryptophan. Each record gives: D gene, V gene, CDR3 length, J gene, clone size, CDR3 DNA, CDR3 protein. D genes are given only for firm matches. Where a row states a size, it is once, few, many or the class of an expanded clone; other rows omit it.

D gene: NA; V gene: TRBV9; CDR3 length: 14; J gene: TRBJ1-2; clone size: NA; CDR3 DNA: TGTGCCAGCAGCGTGTCGGGGTTCGACTATGGCTACACCTTC; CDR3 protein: CASSVSGFDYGYTF
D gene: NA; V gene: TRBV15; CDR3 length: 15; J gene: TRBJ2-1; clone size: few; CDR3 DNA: TGTGCCACCAGCAGAGAGGGACGGCAACACAATGAGCAGTTCTTC; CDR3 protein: CATSREGRQHNEQFF
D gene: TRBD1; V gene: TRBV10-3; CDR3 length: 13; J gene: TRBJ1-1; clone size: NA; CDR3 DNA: TGTGCCATCACTAGGACAGGGGACACTGAAGCTTTCTTT; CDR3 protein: CAITRTGDTEAFF
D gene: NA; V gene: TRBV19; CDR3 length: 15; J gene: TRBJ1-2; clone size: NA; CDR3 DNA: TGTGCCAGTAGTGGCCAGTGGGGGATAGAGTATGGCTACACCTTC; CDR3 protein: CASSGQWGIEYGYTF
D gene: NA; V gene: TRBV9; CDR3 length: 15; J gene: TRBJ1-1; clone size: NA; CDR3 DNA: TGTGCCAGCAGCGTAGTGCTGGGGACCAACACTGAAGCTTTCTTT; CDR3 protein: CASSVVLGTNTEAFF
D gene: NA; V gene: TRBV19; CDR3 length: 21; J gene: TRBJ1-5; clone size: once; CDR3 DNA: TGTGCCAGTAGTATGATCGGATTTAGGGCGGGACGGGGCTATAGCAATCAGCCCCAGCATTTT; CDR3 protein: CASSMIGFRAGRGYSNQPQHF
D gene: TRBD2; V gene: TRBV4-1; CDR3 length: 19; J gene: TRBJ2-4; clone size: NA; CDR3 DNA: TGCGCCAGCAGCCACTCCTCGCGGGGGGGGGATCAAGCCAAAAACATTCAGTACTTC; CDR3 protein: CASSHSSRGGDQAKNIQYF
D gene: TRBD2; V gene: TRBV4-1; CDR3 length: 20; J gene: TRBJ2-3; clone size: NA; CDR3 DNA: TGCGCCAGCAGACATTCCCCAAGACGGGGGGGCCCACCCCACACAGATACGCAGTATTTT; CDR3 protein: CASRHSPRRGGPPHTDTQYF
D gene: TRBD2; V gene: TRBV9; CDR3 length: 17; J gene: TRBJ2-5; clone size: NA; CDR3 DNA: TGTGCCAGCAGCGTAGGGGGGCTAGCGGGGTTACGAGAGACCCAGTACTTC; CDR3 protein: CASSVGGLAGLRETQYF
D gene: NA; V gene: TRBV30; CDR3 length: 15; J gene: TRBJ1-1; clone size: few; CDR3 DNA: TGTGCCTGGAGTGTCCCTCGGGGGGTGAGCACTGAAGCTTTCTTT; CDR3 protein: CAWSVPRGVSTEAFF
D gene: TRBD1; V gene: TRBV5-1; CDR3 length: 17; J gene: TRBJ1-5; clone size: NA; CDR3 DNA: TGCGCCAGCAGCTTCCGGCCCACAGGGGGCCTCAATCAGCCCCAGCATTTT; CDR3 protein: CASSFRPTGGLNQPQHF
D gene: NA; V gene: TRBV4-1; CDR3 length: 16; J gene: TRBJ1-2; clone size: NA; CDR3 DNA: TGCGCCAGCAGCCAAGTAGGGTCTCCGGCGAGCTATGGCTACACCTTC; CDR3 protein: CASSQVGSPASYGYTF
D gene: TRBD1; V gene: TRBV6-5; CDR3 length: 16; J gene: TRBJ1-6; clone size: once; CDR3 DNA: TGTGCCAGCAGTAACTACCGGGACAGGGGTAATTCACCCCTCCACTTT; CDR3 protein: CASSNYRDRGNSPLHF
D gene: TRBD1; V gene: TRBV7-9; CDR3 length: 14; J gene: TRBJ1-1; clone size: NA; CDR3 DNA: TGTGCCAGCAGCAAAACCGGGACAGAGGCTGAAGCTTTCTTT; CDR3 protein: CASSKTGTEAEAFF
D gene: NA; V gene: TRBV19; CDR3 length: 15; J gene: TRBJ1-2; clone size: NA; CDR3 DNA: TGTGCCAGTAGGTCTACGGCGACTGGAATCTATGGCTACACCTTC; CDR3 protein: CASRSTATGIYGYTF
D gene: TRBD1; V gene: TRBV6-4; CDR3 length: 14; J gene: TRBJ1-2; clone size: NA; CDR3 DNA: TGTGCCAGCCAAGGGGGCATCCCTAACTATGGCTACACCTTC; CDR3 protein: CASQGGIPNYGYTF
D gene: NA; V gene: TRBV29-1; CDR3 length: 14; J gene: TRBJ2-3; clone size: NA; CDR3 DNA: TGCAGCGTTGCGCAGGACTTCGCTACAGATACGCAGTATTTT; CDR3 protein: CSVAQDFATDTQYF
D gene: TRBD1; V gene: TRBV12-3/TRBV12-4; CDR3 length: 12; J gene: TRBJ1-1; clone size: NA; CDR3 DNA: TGTGCCAGCAGACAGGGGGCAACTGAAGCTTTCTTT; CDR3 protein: CASRQGATEAFF
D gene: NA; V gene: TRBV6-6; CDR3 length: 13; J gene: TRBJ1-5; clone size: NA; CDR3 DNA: TGTGCCAGCAGTTACTCGCAGAACATGATGCAGCATTTT; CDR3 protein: CASSYSQNMMQHF
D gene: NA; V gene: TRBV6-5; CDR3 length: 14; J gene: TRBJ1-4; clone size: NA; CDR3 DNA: TGTGCCAGCAGACTCGACAGGTTAGGCGAAAAACTGTTTTTT; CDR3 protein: CASRLDRLGEKLFF
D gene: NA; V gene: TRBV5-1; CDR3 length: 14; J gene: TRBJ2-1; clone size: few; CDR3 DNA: TGCGCCAGCAGCTCCACCGCGACCCCCTTTGAGCAGTTCTTC; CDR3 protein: CASSSTATPFEQFF
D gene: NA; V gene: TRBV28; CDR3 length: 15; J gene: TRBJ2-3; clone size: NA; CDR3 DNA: TGTGCCACCAGGTCCCAAGGGGGGGGGAAAGATACGCAGTATTTT; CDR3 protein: CATRSQGGGKDTQYF
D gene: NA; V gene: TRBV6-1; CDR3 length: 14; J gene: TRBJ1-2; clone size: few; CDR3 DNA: TGTGCCAGCAGTGAATTTGCCAGGGGCTATGGCTACACCTTC; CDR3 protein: CASSEFARGYGYTF
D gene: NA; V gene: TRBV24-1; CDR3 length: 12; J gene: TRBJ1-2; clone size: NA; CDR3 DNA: TGTGCCACCAGTGATTTGACCTATGGCTACACCTTC; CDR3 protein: CATSDLTYGYTF
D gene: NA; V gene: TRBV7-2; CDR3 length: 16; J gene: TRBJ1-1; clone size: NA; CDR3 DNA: TGTGCCAGCAGCGAGGGGTGGGGGCATCAGGACACTGAAGCTTTCTTT; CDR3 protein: CASSEGWGHQDTEAFF
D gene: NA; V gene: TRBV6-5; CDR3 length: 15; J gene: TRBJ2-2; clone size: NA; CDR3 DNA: TGTGCCAGCAGATACGGGGGTTCGAACACCGGGGAGCTGTTTTTT; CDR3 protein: CASRYGGSNTGELFF
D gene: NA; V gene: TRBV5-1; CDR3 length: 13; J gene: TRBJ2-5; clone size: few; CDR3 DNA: TGCGCCAGCAGCTCCCGGGCCCAGGAGACCCAGTACTTC; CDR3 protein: CASSSRAQETQYF
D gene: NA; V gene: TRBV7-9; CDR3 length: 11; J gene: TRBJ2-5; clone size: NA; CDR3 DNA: TGTGCCAGCAGCTCGAGAGAGACCCAGTACTTC; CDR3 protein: CASSSRETQYF
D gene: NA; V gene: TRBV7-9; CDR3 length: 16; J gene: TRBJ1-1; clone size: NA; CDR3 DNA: TGTGCCAGCAGCCCGCGGGGGGGGCCCGGCAACACTGAAGCTTTCTTT; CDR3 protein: CASSPRGGPGNTEAFF
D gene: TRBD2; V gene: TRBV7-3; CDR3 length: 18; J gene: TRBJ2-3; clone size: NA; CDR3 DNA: TGTGCCAGCAGCTTAACCGGGGCCCGGGGGGGCCGGGCAGATACGCAGTATTTT; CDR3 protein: CASSLTGARGGRADTQYF
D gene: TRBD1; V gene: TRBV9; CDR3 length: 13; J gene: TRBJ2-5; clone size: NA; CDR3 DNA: TGTGCCAGCAGCCCCCGGGACAGTGAGACCCAGTACTTC; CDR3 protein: CASSPRDSETQYF
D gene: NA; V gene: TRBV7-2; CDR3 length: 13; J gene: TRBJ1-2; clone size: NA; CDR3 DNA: TGTGCCAGCAGCTTTTCGGAGGGTTGGGGCTACACCTTC; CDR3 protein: CASSFSEGWGYTF
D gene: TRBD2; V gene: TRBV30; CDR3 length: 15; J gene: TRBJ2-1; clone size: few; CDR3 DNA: TGTGCCTGGAGTTCGGGACTAGCGGTCTACAATGAGCAGTTCTTC; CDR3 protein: CAWSSGLAVYNEQFF
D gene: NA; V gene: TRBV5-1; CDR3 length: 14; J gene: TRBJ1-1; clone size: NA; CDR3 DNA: TGCGCCAGCAGCTTCCCCGGGAAGAACACTGAAGCTTTCTTT; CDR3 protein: CASSFPGKNTEAFF
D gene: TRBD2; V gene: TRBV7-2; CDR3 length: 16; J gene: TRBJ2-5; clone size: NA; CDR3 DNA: TGTGCCAGCAGCGGAATTGGGGCGGGGGGCGGAGAGACCCAGTACTTC; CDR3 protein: CASSGIGAGGGETQYF
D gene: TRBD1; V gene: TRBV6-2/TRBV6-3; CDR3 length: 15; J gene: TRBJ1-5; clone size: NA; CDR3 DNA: TGTGCCAGCAGTCCCACCAACCAACAGGGGCAGCCCCAGCATTTT; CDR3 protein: CASSPTNQQGQPQHF
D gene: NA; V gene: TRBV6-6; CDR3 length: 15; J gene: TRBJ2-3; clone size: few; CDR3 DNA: TGTGCCAGCAGTGGCAGACGACAGAGGATGGATACGCAGTATTTT; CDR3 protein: CASSGRRQRMDTQYF
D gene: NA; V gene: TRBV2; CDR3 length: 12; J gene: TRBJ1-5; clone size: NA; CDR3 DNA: TGTGCCAGCGGAGGGGCCAATCAGCCCCAGCATTTT; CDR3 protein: CASGGANQPQHF
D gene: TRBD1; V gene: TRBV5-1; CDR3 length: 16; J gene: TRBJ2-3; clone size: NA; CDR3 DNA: TGCGCCAGCAGCTTGGCCGGGACAGAGAGCACAGATACGCAGTATTTT; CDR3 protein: CASSLAGTESTDTQYF
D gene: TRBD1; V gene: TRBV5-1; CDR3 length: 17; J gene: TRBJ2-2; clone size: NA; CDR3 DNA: TGCGCCAGCAGCTTATATTACAGGGGGTCGAACACCGGGGAGCTGTTTTTT; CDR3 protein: CASSLYYRGSNTGELFF
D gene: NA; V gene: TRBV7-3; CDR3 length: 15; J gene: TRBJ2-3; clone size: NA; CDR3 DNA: TGTGCCAGCAGCTTAACGGTGGGGGGCGGAGATACGCAGTATTTT; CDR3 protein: CASSLTVGGGDTQYF
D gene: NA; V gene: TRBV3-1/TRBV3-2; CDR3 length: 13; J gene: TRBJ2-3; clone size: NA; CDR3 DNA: TGTGCCAGCAGCCAAGAGGGGGGTCGGGGGCAGTATTTT; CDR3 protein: CASSQEGGRGQYF
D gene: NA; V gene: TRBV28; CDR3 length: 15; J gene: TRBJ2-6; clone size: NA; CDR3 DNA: TGTGCCAGCACGGAGGGTGGGGCTGGGGCCAACGTCCTGACTTTC; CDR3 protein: CASTEGGAGANVLTF
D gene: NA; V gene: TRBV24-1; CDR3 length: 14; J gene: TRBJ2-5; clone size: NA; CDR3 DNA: TGTGCCACCAGTGATTACAGACAGCAAGAGACCCAGTACTTC; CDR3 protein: CATSDYRQQETQYF
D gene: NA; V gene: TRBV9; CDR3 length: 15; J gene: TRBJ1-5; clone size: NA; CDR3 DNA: TGTGCCAGCAGCGTAGGAGACAGAAGCAATCAGCCCCAGCATTTT; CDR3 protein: CASSVGDRSNQPQHF
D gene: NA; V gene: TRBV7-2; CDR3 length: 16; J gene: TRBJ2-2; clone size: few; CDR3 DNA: TGTGCCAGCAGGCGAAGCGCTAGTACAGGGACCGGGGAGCTGTTTTTT; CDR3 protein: CASRRSASTGTGELFF